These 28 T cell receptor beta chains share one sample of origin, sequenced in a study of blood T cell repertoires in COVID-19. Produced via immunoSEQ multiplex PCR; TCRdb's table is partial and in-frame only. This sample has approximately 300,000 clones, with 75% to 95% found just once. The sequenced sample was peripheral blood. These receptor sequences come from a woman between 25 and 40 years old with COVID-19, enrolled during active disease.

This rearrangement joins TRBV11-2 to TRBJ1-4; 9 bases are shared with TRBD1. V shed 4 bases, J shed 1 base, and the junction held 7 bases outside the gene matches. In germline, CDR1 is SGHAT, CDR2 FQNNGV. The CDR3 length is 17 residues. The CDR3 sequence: CASSSQGAAGTNEKLFF. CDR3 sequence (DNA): TGTGCCAGCAGCTCACAGGGGGCGGCGGGAACTAATGAAAAACTGTTTTTT.

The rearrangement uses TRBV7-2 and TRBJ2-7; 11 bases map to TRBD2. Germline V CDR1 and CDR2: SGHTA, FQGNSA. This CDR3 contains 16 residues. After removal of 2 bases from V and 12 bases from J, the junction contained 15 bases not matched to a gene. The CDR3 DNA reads TGTGCCAGCAGCTTAATATCTGGGTTAGCGGGAGGGCCATCGTACTTC. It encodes CASSLISGLAGGPSYF.

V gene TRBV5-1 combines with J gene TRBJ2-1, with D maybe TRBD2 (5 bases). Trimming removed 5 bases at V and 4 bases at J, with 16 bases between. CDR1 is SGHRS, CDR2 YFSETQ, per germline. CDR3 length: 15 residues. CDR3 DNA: TGCGCCAGCAGAACGGGTAGCGACAAATACAATGAGCAGTTCTTC. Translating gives CASRTGSDKYNEQFF.

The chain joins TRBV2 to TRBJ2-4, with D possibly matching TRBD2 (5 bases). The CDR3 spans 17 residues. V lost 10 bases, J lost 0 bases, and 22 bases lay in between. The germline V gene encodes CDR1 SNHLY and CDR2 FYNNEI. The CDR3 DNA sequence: TGTGCCACCCTTGGGATTCGGGGTAGCCTAGCCAAAAACATTCAGTACTTC. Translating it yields CATLGIRGSLAKNIQYF.

CDR3 in amino acids: CASSPTGSWGDTQYF. In DNA, the CDR3 is TGTGCCAGCTCACCAACCGGGAGTTGGGGAGATACGCAGTATTTT. J is TRBJ2-3 and V is TRBV18, with D perhaps TRBD2 (6 bases). V lost 2 bases and J lost 5, with 14 bases in between. The CDR3 spans 15 residues. In germline, CDR1 is KGHSH, CDR2 LQKENI. Full variable domain (remainder filled in from reference TRBV18 and TRBJ2-3): NAGVMQNPRHLVRRRGQEARLRCSPMKGHSHVYWYRQLPEEGLKFMVYLQKENIIDESGMPKERFSAEFPKEGPSILRIQQVVRGDSAAYFCASSPTGSWGDTQYFGPGTRLTVL.

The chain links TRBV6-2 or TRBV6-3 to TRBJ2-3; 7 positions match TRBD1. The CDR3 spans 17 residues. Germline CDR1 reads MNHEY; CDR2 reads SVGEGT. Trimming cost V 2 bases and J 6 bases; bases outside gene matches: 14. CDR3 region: CASSYLSGTALGDTQYF. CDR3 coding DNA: TGTGCCAGCAGTTACCTATCCGGGACAGCTCTGGGGGATACGCAGTATTTT.

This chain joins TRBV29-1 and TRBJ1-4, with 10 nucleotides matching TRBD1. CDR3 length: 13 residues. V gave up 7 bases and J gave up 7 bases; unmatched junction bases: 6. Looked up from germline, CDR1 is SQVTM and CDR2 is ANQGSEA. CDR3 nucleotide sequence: TGCAGCGCCTTGGACAGGGGGAGTGAAAAACTGTTTTTT. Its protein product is CSALDRGSEKLFF. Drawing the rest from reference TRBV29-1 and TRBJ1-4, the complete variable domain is SAVISQKPSRDICQRGTSLTIQCQVDSQVTMMFWYRQQPGQSLTLIATANQGSEATYESGFVIDKFPISRPNLTFSTLTVSNMSPEDSSIYLCSALDRGSEKLFFGSGTQLSVL.

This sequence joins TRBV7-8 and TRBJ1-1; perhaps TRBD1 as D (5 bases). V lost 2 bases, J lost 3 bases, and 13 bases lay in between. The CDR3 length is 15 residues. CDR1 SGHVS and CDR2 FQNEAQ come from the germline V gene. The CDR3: CASSLTRVGDTEAFF. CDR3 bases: TGTGCCAGCAGCTTAACCAGGGTCGGTGACACTGAAGCTTTCTTT. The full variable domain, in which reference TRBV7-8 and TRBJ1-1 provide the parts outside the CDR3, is GAGVSQSPRYKVAKRGQDVALRCDPISGHVSLFWYQQALGQGPEFLTYFQNEAQLDKSGLPSDRFFAERPEGSVSTLKIQRTQQEDSAVYLCASSLTRVGDTEAFFGQGTRLTVV.

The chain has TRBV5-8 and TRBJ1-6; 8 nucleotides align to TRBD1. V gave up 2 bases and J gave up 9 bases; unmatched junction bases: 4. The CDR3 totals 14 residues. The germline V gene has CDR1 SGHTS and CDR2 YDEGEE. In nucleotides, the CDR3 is TGTGCCAGCAGCTTTGGGACAGGAGGTTCACCCCTCCACTTT. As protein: CASSFGTGGSPLHF.

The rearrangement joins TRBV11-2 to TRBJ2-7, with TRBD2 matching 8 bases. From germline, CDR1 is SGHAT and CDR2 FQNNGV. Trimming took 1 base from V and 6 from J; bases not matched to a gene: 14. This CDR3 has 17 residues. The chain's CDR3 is CASSLVAGLAMLGEQYF. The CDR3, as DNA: TGTGCCAGCAGCTTAGTCGCCGGACTAGCTATGTTAGGCGAGCAGTACTTC.

CDR3 sequence (DNA): TGTGCCAGCAGCCAAGATAAGGACAGGGTTGGGGAAAAACTGTTTTTT. Encoded protein: CASSQDKDRVGEKLFF. The rearrangement links TRBV14 to TRBJ1-4; 8 bases line up with TRBD1. Losses at the gene ends were 0 bases for V and 8 bases for J; bases not matched to a gene: 8. The CDR3 has 16 amino acids. Per the germline V gene, CDR1 is SGHDN and CDR2 is FVKESK.

The DNA of the CDR3 is TGCGCCAGCAGCCCGACAGATAACTATGGCTACACCTTC. This encodes CASSPTDNYGYTF. V and J are TRBV4-1 and TRBJ1-2, with D perhaps TRBD1 (5 bases). The CDR3 is made up of 13 amino acids. Trimming removed 4 bases from V and 1 base from J, with 7 bases in between. The germline V gene encodes CDR1 MGHRA and CDR2 YSYEKL.

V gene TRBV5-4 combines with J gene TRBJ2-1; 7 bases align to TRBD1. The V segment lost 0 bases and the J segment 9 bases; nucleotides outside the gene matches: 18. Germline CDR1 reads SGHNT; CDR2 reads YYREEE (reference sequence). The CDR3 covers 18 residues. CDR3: CASSLAGGGQATWSEQFF. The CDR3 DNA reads TGTGCCAGCAGCTTGGCCGGTGGTGGACAGGCGACTTGGAGTGAGCAGTTCTTC.

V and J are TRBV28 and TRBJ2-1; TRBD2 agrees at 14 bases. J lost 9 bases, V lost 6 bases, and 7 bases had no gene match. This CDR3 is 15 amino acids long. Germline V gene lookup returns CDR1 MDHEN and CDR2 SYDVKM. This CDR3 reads CASSLETSGRGEQFF. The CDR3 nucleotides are TGTGCCAGCAGCCTCGAGACTAGCGGGAGGGGTGAGCAGTTCTTC.

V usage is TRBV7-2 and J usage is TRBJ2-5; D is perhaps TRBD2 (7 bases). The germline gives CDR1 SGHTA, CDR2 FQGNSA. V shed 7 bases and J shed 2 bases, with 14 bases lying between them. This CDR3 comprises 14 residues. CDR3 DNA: TGTGCCAGCACTGCGGGGGCCCCACAAGAGACCCAGTACTTC. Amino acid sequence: CASTAGAPQETQYF. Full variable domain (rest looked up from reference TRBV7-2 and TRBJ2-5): GAGVSQSPSNKVTEKGKDVELRCDPISGHTALYWYRQSLGQGLEFLIYFQGNSAPDKSGLPSDRFSAERTGGSVSTLTIQRTQQEDSAVYLCASTAGAPQETQYFGPGTRLLVL.

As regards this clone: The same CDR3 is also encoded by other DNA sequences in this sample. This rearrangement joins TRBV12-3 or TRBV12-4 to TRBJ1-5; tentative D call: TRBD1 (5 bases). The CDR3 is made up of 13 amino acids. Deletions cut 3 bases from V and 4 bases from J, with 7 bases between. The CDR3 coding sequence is TGTGCCAGCAGTTTGGGGCAGAATCAGCCCCAGCATTTT. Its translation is CASSLGQNQPQHF.

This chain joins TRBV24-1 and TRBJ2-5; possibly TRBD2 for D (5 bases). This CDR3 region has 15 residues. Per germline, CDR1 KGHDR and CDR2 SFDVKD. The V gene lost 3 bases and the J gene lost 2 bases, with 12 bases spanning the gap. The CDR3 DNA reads TGTGCCACCAGTGATCCTTCCGGGATGCAAGAGACCCAGTACTTC. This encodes CATSDPSGMQETQYF.

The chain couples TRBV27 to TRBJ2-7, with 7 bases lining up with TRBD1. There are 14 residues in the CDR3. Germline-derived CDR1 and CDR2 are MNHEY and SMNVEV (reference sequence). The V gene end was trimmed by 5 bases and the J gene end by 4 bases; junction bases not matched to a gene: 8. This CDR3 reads CASSLSGTDYEQYF. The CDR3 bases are TGTGCCAGCAGTCTCTCCGGGACAGATTACGAGCAGTACTTC.

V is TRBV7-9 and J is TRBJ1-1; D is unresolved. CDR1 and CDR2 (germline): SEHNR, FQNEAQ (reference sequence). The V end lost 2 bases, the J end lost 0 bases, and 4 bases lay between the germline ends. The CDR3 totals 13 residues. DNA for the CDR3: TGTGCCAGCAGCTTATCGGTGAACACTGAAGCTTTCTTT. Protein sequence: CASSLSVNTEAFF.

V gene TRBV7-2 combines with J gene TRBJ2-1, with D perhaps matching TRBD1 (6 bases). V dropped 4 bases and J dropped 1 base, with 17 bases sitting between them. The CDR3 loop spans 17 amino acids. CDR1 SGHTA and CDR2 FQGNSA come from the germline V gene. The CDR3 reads CASSSPRRRGSYNEQFF. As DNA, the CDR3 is TGTGCCAGCAGCTCCCCCCGGCGTAGGGGGTCCTACAATGAGCAGTTCTTC. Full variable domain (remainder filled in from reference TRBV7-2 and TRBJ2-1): GAGVSQSPSNKVTEKGKDVELRCDPISGHTALYWYRQSLGQGLEFLIYFQGNSAPDKSGLPSDRFSAERTGGSVSTLTIQRTQQEDSAVYLCASSSPRRRGSYNEQFFGPGTRLTVL.

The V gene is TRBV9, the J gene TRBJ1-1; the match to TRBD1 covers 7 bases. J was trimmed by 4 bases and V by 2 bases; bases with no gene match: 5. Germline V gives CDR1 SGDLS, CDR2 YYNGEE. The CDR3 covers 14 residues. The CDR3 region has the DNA TGTGCCAGCAGCGTCCAGGGGGTGGGCACTGAAGCTTTCTTT. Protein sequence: CASSVQGVGTEAFF.

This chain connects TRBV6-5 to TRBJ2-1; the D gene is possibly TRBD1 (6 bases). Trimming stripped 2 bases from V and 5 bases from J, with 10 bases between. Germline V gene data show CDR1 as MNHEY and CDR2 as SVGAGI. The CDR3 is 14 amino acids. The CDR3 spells CASSYRQGNNEQFF. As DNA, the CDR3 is TGTGCCAGCAGTTACCGTCAGGGGAACAATGAGCAGTTCTTC.

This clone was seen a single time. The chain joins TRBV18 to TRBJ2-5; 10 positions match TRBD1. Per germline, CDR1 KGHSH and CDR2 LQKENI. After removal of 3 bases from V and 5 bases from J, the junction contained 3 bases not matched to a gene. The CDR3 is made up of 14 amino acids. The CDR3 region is CASSPTGGTETQYF. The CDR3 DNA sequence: TGTGCCAGCTCACCGACAGGGGGCACCGAGACCCAGTACTTC.

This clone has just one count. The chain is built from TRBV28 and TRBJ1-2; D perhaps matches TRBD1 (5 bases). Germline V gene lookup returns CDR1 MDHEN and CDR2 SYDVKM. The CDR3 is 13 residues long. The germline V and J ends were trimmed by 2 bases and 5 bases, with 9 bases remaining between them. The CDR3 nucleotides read TGTGCCAGCAGTTTACCGGGACTTTATGGCTACACCTTC. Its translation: CASSLPGLYGYTF.

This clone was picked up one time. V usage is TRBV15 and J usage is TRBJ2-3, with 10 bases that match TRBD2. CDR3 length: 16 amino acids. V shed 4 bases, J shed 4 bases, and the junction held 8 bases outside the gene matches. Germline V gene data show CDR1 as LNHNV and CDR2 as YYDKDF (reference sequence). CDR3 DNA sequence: TGTGCCACCAGCATTCGAGCGGGAGGGGAGGCAGATACGCAGTATTTT. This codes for CATSIRAGGEADTQYF.

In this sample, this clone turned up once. CDR3 amino acids: CASSEIGQGALGYTF. CDR3 DNA sequence: TGTGCCAGCAGTGAAATAGGACAGGGGGCTCTCGGCTACACCTTC. This sequence joins TRBV2 and TRBJ1-2; 11 bases agree with TRBD1. Germline values: CDR1 SNHLY, CDR2 FYNNEI. CDR3 size: 15 residues. V was pared by 2 bases and J by 8 bases, with 7 bases of the junction left unmatched. The whole variable domain, filled in from reference TRBV2 and TRBJ1-2, reads EPEVTQTPSHQVTQMGQEVILRCVPISNHLYFYWYRQILGQKVEFLVSFYNNEISEKSEIFDDQFSVERPDGSNFTLKIRSTKLEDSAMYFCASSEIGQGALGYTFGSGTRLTVV.

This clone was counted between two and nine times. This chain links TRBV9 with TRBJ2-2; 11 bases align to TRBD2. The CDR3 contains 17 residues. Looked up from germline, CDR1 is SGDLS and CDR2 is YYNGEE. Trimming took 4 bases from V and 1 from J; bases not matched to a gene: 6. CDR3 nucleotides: TGTGCCAGCAGCCCGACTCTAGCGGGAGGGAACACCGGGGAGCTGTTTTTT. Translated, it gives CASSPTLAGGNTGELFF. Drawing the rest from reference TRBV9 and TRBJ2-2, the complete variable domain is DSGVTQTPKHLITATGQRVTLRCSPRSGDLSVYWYQQSLDQGLQFLIQYYNGEERAKGNILERFSAQQFPDLHSELNLSSLELGDSALYFCASSPTLAGGNTGELFFGEGSRLTVL.

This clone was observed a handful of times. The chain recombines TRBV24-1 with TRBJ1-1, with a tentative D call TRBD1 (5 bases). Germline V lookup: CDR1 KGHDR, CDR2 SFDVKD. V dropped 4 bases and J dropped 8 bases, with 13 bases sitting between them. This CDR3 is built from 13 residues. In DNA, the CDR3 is TGTGCCACCAGTGACCTCTGGGGGGTAGAAGCTTTCTTT. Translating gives CATSDLWGVEAFF.